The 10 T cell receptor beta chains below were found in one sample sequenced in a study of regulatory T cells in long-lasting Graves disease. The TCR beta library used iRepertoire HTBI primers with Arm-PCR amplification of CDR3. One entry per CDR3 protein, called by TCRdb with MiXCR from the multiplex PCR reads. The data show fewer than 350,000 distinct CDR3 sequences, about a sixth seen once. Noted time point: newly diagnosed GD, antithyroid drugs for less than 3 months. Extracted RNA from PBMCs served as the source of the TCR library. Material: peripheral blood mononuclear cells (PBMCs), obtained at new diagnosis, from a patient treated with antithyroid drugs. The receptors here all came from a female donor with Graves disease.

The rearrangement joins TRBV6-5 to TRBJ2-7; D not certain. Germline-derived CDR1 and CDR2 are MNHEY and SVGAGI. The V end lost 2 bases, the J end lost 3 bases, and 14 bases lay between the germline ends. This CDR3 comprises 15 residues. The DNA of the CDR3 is TGTGCCAGCAGTTACCGTCGCAGGCCCTACTACGAGCAGTACTTC. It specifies CASSYRRRPYYEQYF.

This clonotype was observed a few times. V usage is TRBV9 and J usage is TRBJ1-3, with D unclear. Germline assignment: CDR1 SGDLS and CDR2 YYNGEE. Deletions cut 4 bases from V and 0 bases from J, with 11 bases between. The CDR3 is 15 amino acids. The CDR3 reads CASSRQMSSGNTIYF. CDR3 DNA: TGTGCCAGCAGCCGCCAGATGAGCTCTGGAAACACCATATATTTT.

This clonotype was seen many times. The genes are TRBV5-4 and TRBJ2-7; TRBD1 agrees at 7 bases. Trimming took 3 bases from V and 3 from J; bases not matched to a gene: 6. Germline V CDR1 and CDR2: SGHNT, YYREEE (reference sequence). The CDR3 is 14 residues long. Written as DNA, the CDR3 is TGTGCCAGCAGCTATGGACAGGCGCGCTACGAGCAGTACTTC. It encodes CASSYGQARYEQYF.

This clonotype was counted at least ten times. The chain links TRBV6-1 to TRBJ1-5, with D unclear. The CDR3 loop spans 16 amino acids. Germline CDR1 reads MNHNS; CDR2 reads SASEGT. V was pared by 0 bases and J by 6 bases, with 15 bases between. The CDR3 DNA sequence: TGTGCCAGCAGTGAAGCTCGGTCGGGGAGCGGTCAGCCCCAGCATTTT. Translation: CASSEARSGSGQPQHF.

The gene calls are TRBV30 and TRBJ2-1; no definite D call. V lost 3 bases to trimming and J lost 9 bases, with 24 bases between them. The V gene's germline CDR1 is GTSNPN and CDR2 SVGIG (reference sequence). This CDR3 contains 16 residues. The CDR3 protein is CAWRPSKSLLLGEQFF. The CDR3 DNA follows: TGTGCCTGGAGGCCCTCCAAGTCTCTGCTCCTCGGTGAGCAGTTCTTC.

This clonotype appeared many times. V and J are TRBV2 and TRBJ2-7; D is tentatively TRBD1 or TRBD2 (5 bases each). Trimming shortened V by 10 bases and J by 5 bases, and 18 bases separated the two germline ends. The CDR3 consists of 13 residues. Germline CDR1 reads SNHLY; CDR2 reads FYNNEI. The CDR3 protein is CATSDLGVHEQYF. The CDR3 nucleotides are TGTGCCACCTCGGACCTGGGGGTCCACGAGCAGTACTTC. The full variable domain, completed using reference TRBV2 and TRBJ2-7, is EPEVTQTPSHQVTQMGQEVILRCVPISNHLYFYWYRQILGQKVEFLVSFYNNEISEKSEIFDDQFSVERPDGSNFTLKIRSTKLEDSAMYFCATSDLGVHEQYFGPGTRLTVT.

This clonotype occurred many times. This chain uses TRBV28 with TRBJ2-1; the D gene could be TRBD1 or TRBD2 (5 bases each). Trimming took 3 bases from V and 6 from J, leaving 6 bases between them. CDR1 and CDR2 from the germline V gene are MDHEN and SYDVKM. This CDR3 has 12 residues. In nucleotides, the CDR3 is TGTGCCAGCAGTTTTGGGACCAATGAGCAGTTCTTC. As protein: CASSFGTNEQFF.

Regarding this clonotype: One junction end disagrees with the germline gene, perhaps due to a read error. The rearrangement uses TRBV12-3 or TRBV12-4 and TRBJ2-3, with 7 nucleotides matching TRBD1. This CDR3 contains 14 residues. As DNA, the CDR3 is TGTGTCAGCAGCCGACAGGGCCCGGCAGATACGCAGTATTTT. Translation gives CVSSRQGPADTQYF.

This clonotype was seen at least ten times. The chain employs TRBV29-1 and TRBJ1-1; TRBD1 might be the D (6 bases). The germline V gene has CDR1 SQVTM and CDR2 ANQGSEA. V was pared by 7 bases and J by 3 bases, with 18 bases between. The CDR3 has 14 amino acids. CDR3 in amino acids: CSAGLLKGDTEAFF. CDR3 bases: TGCAGCGCGGGACTCCTTAAGGGGGACACTGAAGCTTTCTTT.

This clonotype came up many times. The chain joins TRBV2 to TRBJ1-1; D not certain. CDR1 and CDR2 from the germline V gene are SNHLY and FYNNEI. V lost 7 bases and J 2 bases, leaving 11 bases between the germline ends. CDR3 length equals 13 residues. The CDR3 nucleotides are TGTGCCAGCAATCGGGCCTATAACACTGAAGCTTTCTTT. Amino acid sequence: CASNRAYNTEAFF.